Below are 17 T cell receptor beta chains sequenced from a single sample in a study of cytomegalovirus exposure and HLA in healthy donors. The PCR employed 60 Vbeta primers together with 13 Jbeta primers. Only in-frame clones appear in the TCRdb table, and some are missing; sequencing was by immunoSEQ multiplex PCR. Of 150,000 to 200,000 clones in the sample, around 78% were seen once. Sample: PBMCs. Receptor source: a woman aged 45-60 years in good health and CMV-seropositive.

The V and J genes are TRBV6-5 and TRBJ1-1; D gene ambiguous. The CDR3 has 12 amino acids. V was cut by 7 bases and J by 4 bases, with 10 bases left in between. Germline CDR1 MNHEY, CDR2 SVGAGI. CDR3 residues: CASTNPGTEAFF. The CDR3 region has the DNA TGTGCCAGCACGAACCCGGGCACTGAAGCTTTCTTT.

DNA for the CDR3: TGTGCCAGCAGCATGACCGGGACTCTTGAGCAGTACTTC. Translation: CASSMTGTLEQYF. J is TRBJ2-7 and V is TRBV7-6; D is perhaps TRBD2 (6 bases). The CDR3 totals 13 residues. The V gene lost 5 bases and the J gene lost 7 bases, with 15 bases spanning the gap. Germline CDR1 SGHVS, CDR2 FNYEAQ.

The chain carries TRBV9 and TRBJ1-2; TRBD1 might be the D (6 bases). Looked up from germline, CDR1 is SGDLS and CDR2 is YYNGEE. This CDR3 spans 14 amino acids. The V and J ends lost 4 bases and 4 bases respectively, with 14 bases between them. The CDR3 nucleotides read TGTGCCAGCAGCCCGCGACAGGACCCCTATGGCTACACCTTC. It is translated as CASSPRQDPYGYTF.

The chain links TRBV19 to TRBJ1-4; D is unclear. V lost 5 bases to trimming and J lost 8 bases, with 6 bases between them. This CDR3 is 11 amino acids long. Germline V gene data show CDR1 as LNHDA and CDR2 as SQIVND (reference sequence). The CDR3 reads CASSPREKLFF. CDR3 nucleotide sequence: TGTGCCAGTAGTCCCCGGGAAAAACTGTTTTTT.

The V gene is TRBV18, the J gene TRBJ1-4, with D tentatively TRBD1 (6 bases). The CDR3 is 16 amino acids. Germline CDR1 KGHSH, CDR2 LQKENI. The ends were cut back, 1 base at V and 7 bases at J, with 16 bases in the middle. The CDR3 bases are TGTGCCAGCTCACCACGAGGGGGGGCCTTCGGTGAAAAACTGTTTTTT. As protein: CASSPRGGAFGEKLFF.

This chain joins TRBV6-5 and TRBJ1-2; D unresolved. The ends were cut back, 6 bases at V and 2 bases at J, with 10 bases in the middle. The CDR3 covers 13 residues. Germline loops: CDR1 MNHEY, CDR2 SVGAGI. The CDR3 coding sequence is TGTGCCAGCAGCTTGAGAACCAACTATGGCTACACCTTC. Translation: CASSLRTNYGYTF.

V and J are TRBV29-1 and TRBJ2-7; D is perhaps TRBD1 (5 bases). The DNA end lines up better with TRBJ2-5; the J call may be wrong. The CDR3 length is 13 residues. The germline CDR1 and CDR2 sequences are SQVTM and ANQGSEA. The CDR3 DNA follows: TGCAGCGTTCGACAGCCCCTACGGGAGACCCAGTACTTC. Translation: CSVRQPLRETQYF.

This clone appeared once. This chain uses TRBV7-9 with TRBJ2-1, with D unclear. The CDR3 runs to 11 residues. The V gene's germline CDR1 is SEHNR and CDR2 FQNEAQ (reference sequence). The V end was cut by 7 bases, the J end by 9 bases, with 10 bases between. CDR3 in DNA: TGTGCCAGCAACGGCGCGGCTGAGCAGTTCTTC. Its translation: CASNGAAEQFF.

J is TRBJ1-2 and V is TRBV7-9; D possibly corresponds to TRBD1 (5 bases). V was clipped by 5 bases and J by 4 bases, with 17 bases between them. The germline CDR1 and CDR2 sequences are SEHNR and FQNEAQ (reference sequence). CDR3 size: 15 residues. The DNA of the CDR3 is TGTGCCAGCAGCCCGCGGGGGGGGGAAGGCTATGGCTACACCTTC. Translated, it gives CASSPRGGEGYGYTF.

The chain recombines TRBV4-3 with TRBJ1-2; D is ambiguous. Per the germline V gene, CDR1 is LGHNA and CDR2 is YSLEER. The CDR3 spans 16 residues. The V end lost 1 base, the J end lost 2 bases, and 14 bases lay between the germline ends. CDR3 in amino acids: CASSQVVRDPNYGYTF. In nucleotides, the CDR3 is TGCGCCAGCAGCCAAGTTGTGAGGGATCCGAACTATGGCTACACCTTC.

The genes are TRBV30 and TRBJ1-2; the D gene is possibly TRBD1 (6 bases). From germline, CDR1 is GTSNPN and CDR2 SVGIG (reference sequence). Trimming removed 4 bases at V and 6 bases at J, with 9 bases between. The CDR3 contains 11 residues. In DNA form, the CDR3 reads TGTGCCTGGAAACAGGGCCATGGCTACACCTTC. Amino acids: CAWKQGHGYTF.

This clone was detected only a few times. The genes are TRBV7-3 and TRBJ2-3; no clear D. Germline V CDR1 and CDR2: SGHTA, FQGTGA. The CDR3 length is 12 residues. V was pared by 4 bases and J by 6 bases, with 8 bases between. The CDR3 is CASSSFSDTQYF. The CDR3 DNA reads TGTGCCAGCAGCTCCTTTAGTGATACGCAGTATTTT. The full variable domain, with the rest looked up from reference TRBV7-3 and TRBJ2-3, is GAGVSQTPSNKVTEKGKYVELRCDPISGHTALYWYRQSLGQGPEFLIYFQGTGAADDSGLPNDRFFAVRPEGSVSTLKIQRTERGDSAVYLCASSSFSDTQYFGPGTRLTVL.

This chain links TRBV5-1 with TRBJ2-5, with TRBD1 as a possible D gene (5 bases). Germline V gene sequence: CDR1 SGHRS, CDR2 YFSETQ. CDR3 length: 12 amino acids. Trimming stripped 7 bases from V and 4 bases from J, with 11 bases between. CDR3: CASGAHGETQYF. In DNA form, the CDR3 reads TGCGCCAGCGGGGCGCATGGAGAGACCCAGTACTTC.

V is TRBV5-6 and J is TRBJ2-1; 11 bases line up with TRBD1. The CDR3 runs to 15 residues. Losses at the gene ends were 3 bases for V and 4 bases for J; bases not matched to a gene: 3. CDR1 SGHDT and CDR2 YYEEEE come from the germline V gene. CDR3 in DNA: TGTGCCAGCAGCTCCGGGACAGGGGGGTACAATGAGCAGTTCTTC. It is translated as CASSSGTGGYNEQFF. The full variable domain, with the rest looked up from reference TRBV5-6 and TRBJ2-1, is DAGVTQSPTHLIKTRGQQVTLRCSPKSGHDTVSWYQQALGQGPQFIFQYYEEEERQRGNFPDRFSGHQFPNYSSELNVNALLLGDSALYLCASSSGTGGYNEQFFGPGTRLTVL.

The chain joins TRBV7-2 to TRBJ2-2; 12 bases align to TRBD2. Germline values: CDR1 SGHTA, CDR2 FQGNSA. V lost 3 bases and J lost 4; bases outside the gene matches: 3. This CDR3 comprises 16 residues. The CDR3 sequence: CASSLASGGATGELFF. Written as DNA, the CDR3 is TGTGCCAGCAGCTTGGCTAGCGGGGGGGCCACCGGGGAGCTGTTTTTT. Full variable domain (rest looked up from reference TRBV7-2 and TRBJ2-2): GAGVSQSPSNKVTEKGKDVELRCDPISGHTALYWYRQSLGQGLEFLIYFQGNSAPDKSGLPSDRFSAERTGGSVSTLTIQRTQQEDSAVYLCASSLASGGATGELFFGEGSRLTVL.

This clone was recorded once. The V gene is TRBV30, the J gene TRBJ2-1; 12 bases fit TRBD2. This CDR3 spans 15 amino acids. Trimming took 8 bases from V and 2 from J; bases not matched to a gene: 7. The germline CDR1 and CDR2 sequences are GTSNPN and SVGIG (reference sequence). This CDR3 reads CALTSGGTTYNEQFF. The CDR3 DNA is TGTGCCCTAACTAGCGGGGGGACCACCTACAATGAGCAGTTCTTC.

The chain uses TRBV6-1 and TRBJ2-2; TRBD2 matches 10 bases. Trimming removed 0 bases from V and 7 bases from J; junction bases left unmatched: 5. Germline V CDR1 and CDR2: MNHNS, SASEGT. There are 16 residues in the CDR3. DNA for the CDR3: TGTGCCAGCAGTGAAGCGCTCTTAGCGGGGGGCGGGGAGCTGTTTTTT. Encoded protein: CASSEALLAGGGELFF.